This T cell receptor (beta chain) was retrieved from a study of early T cells in non-severe SARS-CoV-2 infection. Across the study: The input, bulk RNA from unsorted whole blood, was sequenced, and chains were unpaired.

This clonotype has at least ten counts. Each CDR3 protein gets one entry after TCRdb re-called the 5' RACE reads with MiXCR. The data contain 55,000 to 70,000 distinct CDR3 sequences, about 12% of them seen just once; the ten biggest clones take up 1.5% to 2%. Source material: whole blood. The TCR originated in an adult who was a healthcare worker with PCR-confirmed SARS-CoV-2 infection or an uninfected control (not recorded which).

CDR3 region: CASSLGGGSGADTQYF. DNA for the CDR3: TGTGCCAGCAGCTTAGGGGGCGGATCTGGCGCAGATACGCAGTATTTT. The rearrangement joins TRBV11-3 to TRBJ2-3; D is possibly TRBD1 (5 bases). In germline, CDR1 is SGHNT, CDR2 YENEEA. Trimming pared 1 base from V and 4 bases from J, leaving 15 bases between. The CDR3 covers 16 residues.